Listed below are T cell receptor beta chains from one sample, sequenced in a study of T-cell reconstitution after alpha-beta-depleted transplantation in children. TCRdb redid the calling of the PCR reads with MiXCR, one entry per CDR3 protein. Altogether about 350,000 distinct CDR3 sequences are present, about a sixth being singletons, with the ten largest covering around 43%. The input for sequencing was PBMCs, mostly from graft donor cells, taken 360 days after TCRalphabeta/CD19-depleted stem cell transplant. The receptors originated from a male patient between 2 and 10 years old who had a stem cell transplant for acute lymphoblastic leukemia, so the T cells may come from the graft donor. Both conserved end residues are part of each CDR3. A D gene is named only where the DNA matches it firmly. Size is stated for part of the rows, as once, few or many counts, or as a class when the clone is expanded.

-	TRBJ2-1	TRBV15	-	TGTGCCACCAGCAGAGACCCGAATGAGCAGTTCTTC	CATSRDPNEQFF
-	TRBJ2-7	TRBV5-1	-	TGCGCCAGCAGCTTGGAGGGATGGGCCTACGAGCAGTACTTC	CASSLEGWAYEQYF
many	TRBJ2-7	TRBV9	TRBD2	TGTGCCAGCAGCTTCACTAGCGGGAGGGCCGGGGAGCAGTACTTC	CASSFTSGRAGEQYF
-	TRBJ2-2	TRBV29-1	-	TGCAGCGTCTTCGGGACGGTCAATGGGGAGCTGTTTTTT	CSVFGTVNGELFF
few	TRBJ2-1	TRBV7-3	TRBD2	TGTGCCAGCAGCCTATCCGGGGTACTAGCGGATGAGCAGTTCTTC	CASSLSGVLADEQFF
-	TRBJ2-7	TRBV5-6	-	TGTGCCAGCAGCTTGTGGGGGTTCTGGGAGCAGTACTTC	CASSLWGFWEQYF
few	TRBJ1-6	TRBV4-3	-	TGCGCCAGCAGCCAAGATCGATTGTCACCCCTCCACTTT	CASSQDRLSPLHF
-	TRBJ2-5	TRBV12-3/TRBV12-4	-	TGTGCCAGCGGGTCAGGGTTAAGAGAGACCCAGTACTTC	CASGSGLRETQYF
few	TRBJ2-1	TRBV5-1	-	TGCGCCAGCAGCTTGTGGTCGGGAGATGAGCAGTTCTTC	CASSLWSGDEQFF
few	TRBJ1-5	TRBV20-1	TRBD1	TGCAGTGCGAGGACAGGGCGTCAGCCCCAGCATTTT	CSARTGRQPQHF
-	TRBJ1-1	TRBV4-1	-	TGCGCCAGCAGCCAAGATCTGGCAGGGCTCTTGAACACTGAAGCTTTCTTT	CASSQDLAGLLNTEAFF
few	TRBJ1-1	TRBV27	-	TGTGCCAGCAGTTACGCTACAGGGATCGCTGAAGCTTTCTTT	CASSYATGIAEAFF
-	TRBJ2-1	TRBV11-2	TRBD2	TGTGCCAGCAGCTTAGATGCCCTAGCGGGAGGGCCCAATGAGCAGTTCTTC	CASSLDALAGGPNEQFF
few	TRBJ2-3	TRBV12-3/TRBV12-4	-	TGTGCCAGCAGTTTAGCCCTCAGACAGGACACAGATACGCAGTATTTT	CASSLALRQDTDTQYF
-	TRBJ1-2	TRBV19	TRBD1	TGTGCCAGTACCTCAACAGGACAGGGGAACTATGGCTACACCTTC	CASTSTGQGNYGYTF
-	TRBJ2-5	TRBV7-9	TRBD1	TGTGCCAGCAGCTCGACAGGGGGCCGAGAGACCCAGTACTTC	CASSSTGGRETQYF
-	TRBJ2-2	TRBV27	-	TGTGCCAGCAGTTATTCCTCCTGGGGTGGGGAGCTGTTTTTT	CASSYSSWGGELFF
-	TRBJ2-1	TRBV24-1	TRBD1	TGTGCCACTTCGGACAGGGTGGAGAATGAGCAGTTCTTC	CATSDRVENEQFF
-	TRBJ1-2	TRBV4-3	-	TGCGCCAGCAGCCAAGTTCGGCAGGGGAACTATGGCTACACCTTC	CASSQVRQGNYGYTF
-	TRBJ2-2	TRBV20-1	TRBD1	TGCAGTGCTAGAGTTGACAGGGCCGCTTACACCGGGGAGCTGTTTTTT	CSARVDRAAYTGELFF
-	TRBJ2-2	TRBV12-3/TRBV12-4	-	TGTGCCAGCGCCCGATCGAGGCAGCAGAACACCGGGGAGCTGTTTTTT	CASARSRQQNTGELFF
few	TRBJ2-1	TRBV7-2	-	TGTGCCAGCACCACACCCTTTCACAATGAGCAGTTCTTC	CASTTPFHNEQFF
-	TRBJ2-1	TRBV19	TRBD1	TGTGCCAGTAGTTGGGGACAGGGCGGATACAATGAGCAGTTCTTC	CASSWGQGGYNEQFF
-	TRBJ2-3	TRBV12-3/TRBV12-4	-	TGTGCCAGCAGGGTCGTAAGGTCAGATACGCAGTATTTT	CASRVVRSDTQYF
-	TRBJ2-1	TRBV4-3	TRBD1	TGCGCCAGCAGCCAAGGACAGGGCACCTACAATGAGCAGTTCTTC	CASSQGQGTYNEQFF
few	TRBJ2-2	TRBV12-3/TRBV12-4	TRBD2	TGTGCCAGCAGTTTAGCGCCTTTCGCTAGCGGGAGGGCGAACACCGGGGAGCTGTTTTTT	CASSLAPFASGRANTGELFF
many	TRBJ1-5	TRBV15	-	TGTGCCACCAGCAGAGATCAATCGGAAGTTCAGCCCCAGCATTTT	CATSRDQSEVQPQHF
-	TRBJ2-7	TRBV3-1	TRBD2	TGTGCCAGCAGCCCGTCTATCACAGCGGGAGGTAGGGAGCAGTACTTC	CASSPSITAGGREQYF
-	TRBJ1-1	TRBV7-2	-	TGTGCCAGCAGCTTCATGGGCACTGAAGCTTTCTTT	CASSFMGTEAFF
-	TRBJ2-1	TRBV4-1	TRBD2	TGCGCCAGCAGACCGTCGGGACTAGCGGCTTTGGGTGGCTCCTACAATGAGCAGTTCTTC	CASRPSGLAALGGSYNEQFF
many	TRBJ2-1	TRBV6-2/TRBV6-3	-	TGTGCCAGCAGTTGGGACTGGGACTCTTATTACAATGAGCAGTTCTTC	CASSWDWDSYYNEQFF
-	TRBJ2-1	TRBV6-2/TRBV6-3	-	TGTGCCAGCAGTGCGGGACCACGGGAGTTAAATGAGCAGTTCTTC	CASSAGPRELNEQFF
-	TRBJ2-7	TRBV6-5	-	TGTGCCAGCAGTTACGGGCCCCTCTACGAGCAGTACTTC	CASSYGPLYEQYF
few	TRBJ2-1	TRBV7-2	TRBD2	TGTGCCAGCAGCGTATCGGGACTAGCGGGAGGAAGAACCTACAATGAGCAGTTCTTC	CASSVSGLAGGRTYNEQFF
few	TRBJ1-2	TRBV2	-	TGTGCCAGCATTATTGACAGCAGCTATGGCTACACCTTC	CASIIDSSYGYTF
few	TRBJ2-1	TRBV25-1	-	TGTGCCAGCAGTGGGCGTCTCAATGAGCAGTTCTTC	CASSGRLNEQFF
many	TRBJ1-6	TRBV4-1	-	TGCGCCAGCAGCCAAGCACAGGGCTCCGCGTCACCCCTCCACTTT	CASSQAQGSASPLHF
few	TRBJ2-5	TRBV12-3/TRBV12-4	TRBD1	TGTGCCAGCAGCCCCGACAGGGTTTGGGGAGAGACCCAGTACTTC	CASSPDRVWGETQYF
many	TRBJ1-3	TRBV5-1	-	TGCGCCAGCAGCTTGTGGGGGACCGACTCCCAGGAAAACACCATATATTTT	CASSLWGTDSQENTIYF
many	TRBJ2-6	TRBV12-3/TRBV12-4	-	TGTGCCAGCAGTCCAGGAAGCTCTGGGGCCAACGTCCTGACTTTC	CASSPGSSGANVLTF
many	TRBJ2-3	TRBV4-3	TRBD2	TGCGCCAGCAGCCGCCTAGCGGGAGAGGGGACAGATACGCAGTATTTT	CASSRLAGEGTDTQYF
few	TRBJ2-7	TRBV28	-	TGTGCCAGCAGTTCATTATGGGTATTCATAGGGGGTAGGTCCTACGAGCAGTACTTC	CASSSLWVFIGGRSYEQYF